These 21 T cell receptor beta chains were sequenced from one sample in a study of cytomegalovirus exposure and HLA in healthy donors. PCR employed 60 Vbeta and 13 Jbeta primers. Libraries were prepared by immunoSEQ multiplex PCR; TCRdb keeps only in-frame clonotypes and omits some of them. The sample has 110,000 to 150,000 clones; roughly 80% are singletons. Source material: PBMCs. Receptor source: a female donor in good health and CMV-seronegative.

This clone was recorded only once. CDR3 protein: CASSKQGASYGYTF. The CDR3 DNA reads as TGTGCCAGTAGTAAACAGGGCGCGAGCTATGGCTACACCTTC. This chain uses TRBV19 with TRBJ1-2; D is perhaps TRBD1 (6 bases). The germline V and J ends were trimmed by 4 bases and 4 bases, with 13 bases remaining between them. The CDR3 consists of 14 residues. Germline V gene lookup returns CDR1 LNHDA and CDR2 SQIVND (reference sequence).

This clone occurred once. The chain couples TRBV19 to TRBJ1-1; D is unclear. This CDR3 comprises 14 residues. The V gene's germline CDR1 is LNHDA and CDR2 SQIVND (reference sequence). Trimming removed 5 bases at V and 4 bases at J, with 14 bases between. The chain's CDR3 is CASSPRDRGTEAFF. The CDR3 region has the DNA TGTGCCAGTAGTCCCCGGGATCGGGGCACTGAAGCTTTCTTT. The entire variable domain, with the rest obtained from reference TRBV19 and TRBJ1-1, is as follows: DGGITQSPKYLFRKEGQNVTLSCEQNLNHDAMYWYRQDPGQGLRLIYYSQIVNDFQKGDIAEGYSVSREKKESFPLTVTSAQKNPTAFYLCASSPRDRGTEAFFGQGTRLTVV.

V and J are TRBV6-5 and TRBJ2-7; a weak D match, TRBD2 (5 bases). Germline V gives CDR1 MNHEY, CDR2 SVGAGI. The V end was cut by 0 bases, the J end by 3 bases, with 15 bases between. The CDR3 has 16 residues. DNA for the CDR3: TGTGCCAGCAGTTACTCGAGCGGACTGACGTACTACGAGCAGTACTTC. It specifies CASSYSSGLTYYEQYF.

As to this clone: No DNA is shown, since the ends of the CDR3 on it are uncertain; the CDR3 is the one TCRdb lists. The chain carries TRBV29-1 and TRBJ1-2; TRBD1 is taken as the D call from the table, unchecked against the DNA. The germline V gene has CDR1 SQVTM and CDR2 ANQGSEA. The CDR3 is 15 residues long, counting both termini. This chain's CDR3 is CSVGVGAVPNYGYPF.

The chain combines TRBV7-6 with TRBJ2-1; possibly TRBD2 for D (6 bases). Germline lookup yields CDR1 SGHVS and CDR2 FNYEAQ. CDR3 size: 14 residues. V was trimmed by 5 bases and J by 6 bases, leaving 14 bases between them. This CDR3 is CASSHHAGPNEQFF. The CDR3 DNA reads TGTGCCAGCAGCCATCATGCGGGGCCCAATGAGCAGTTCTTC.

J is TRBJ2-7 and V is TRBV27, with D possibly being TRBD2 (6 bases). Deletions cut 6 bases from V and 7 bases from J, with 19 bases between. The CDR3 covers 14 residues. The germline CDR1 and CDR2 sequences are MNHEY and SMNVEV (reference sequence). The CDR3 sequence is CASSREVLAGEQYF. In DNA, the CDR3 is TGTGCCAGCAGCCGAGAGGTCCTGGCGGGAGAGCAGTACTTC.

CDR3: CSVSTPTGGPYEQYF. As DNA, the CDR3 is TGCAGCGTTTCAACCCCCACAGGGGGCCCCTACGAGCAGTACTTC. V is TRBV29-1 and J is TRBJ2-7; 9 positions match TRBD1. Germline CDR1 SQVTM, CDR2 ANQGSEA. This CDR3 contains 15 residues. V was pared by 5 bases and J by 2 bases, with 10 bases of the junction left unmatched.

The chain employs TRBV9 and TRBJ2-5; possibly TRBD2 for D (6 bases). The CDR3 loop spans 13 amino acids. CDR1 is SGDLS and CDR2 is YYNGEE in the germline V gene. Trimming shortened V by 9 bases and J by 4 bases, and 16 bases separated the two germline ends. The CDR3 nucleotides read TGTGCCACGTTTGGGGGAGGAAGAGAGACCCAGTACTTC. Amino acid sequence: CATFGGGRETQYF. Drawing the rest from reference TRBV9 and TRBJ2-5, the complete variable domain is DSGVTQTPKHLITATGQRVTLRCSPRSGDLSVYWYQQSLDQGLQFLIQYYNGEERAKGNILERFSAQQFPDLHSELNLSSLELGDSALYFCATFGGGRETQYFGPGTRLLVL.

This sequence joins TRBV29-1 and TRBJ2-1; 9 nucleotides agree with TRBD2. CDR1 is SQVTM and CDR2 is ANQGSEA in the germline V gene. The CDR3 totals 13 residues. With 1 base clipped from V and 9 bases from J, the junction kept 4 bases outside the gene matches. This CDR3 reads CSVEAGLALEQFF. In DNA, the CDR3 is TGCAGCGTTGAAGCCGGACTAGCGCTTGAGCAGTTCTTC.

CDR3 amino acids: CATSPKAGWTGELFF. CDR3 sequence (DNA): TGTGCCACCAGCCCCAAAGCGGGGTGGACCGGGGAGCTGTTTTTT. The chain uses TRBV15 and TRBJ2-2; 7 bases are shared with TRBD2. Germline CDR1 reads LNHNV; CDR2 reads YYDKDF (reference sequence). The CDR3 is 15 amino acids. Trimming removed 5 bases from V and 5 bases from J; junction bases left unmatched: 8.

The J gene is TRBJ2-3, the V gene TRBV28, with 7 bases that match TRBD1. Germline trimming cut 7 bases from V and 5 bases from J; bases unmatched to any gene: 12. Germline V gives CDR1 MDHEN, CDR2 SYDVKM. The CDR3 contains 15 residues. The CDR3 protein is CASTLTGFGVDTQYF. Written as DNA, the CDR3 is TGTGCCAGCACCCTGACAGGGTTCGGCGTAGATACGCAGTATTTT. The full variable domain, in which reference TRBV28 and TRBJ2-3 provide the parts outside the CDR3, is DVKVTQSSRYLVKRTGEKVFLECVQDMDHENMFWYRQDPGLGLRLIYFSYDVKMKEKGDIPEGYSVSREKKERFSLILESASTNQTSMYLCASTLTGFGVDTQYFGPGTRLTVL.

This chain joins TRBV28 and TRBJ2-3; 9 bases fit TRBD2. The trim removed 3 bases at V and 6 bases at J, leaving 7 bases unmatched. CDR3 length: 15 residues. Looked up from germline, CDR1 is MDHEN and CDR2 is SYDVKM. CDR3 amino acids: CASSFVPSGRDTQYF. CDR3 bases: TGTGCCAGCAGTTTTGTCCCCAGCGGGAGGGATACGCAGTATTTT.

CDR3 nucleotides: TGTGCCAGCAGCCACCAGGACAGCGACCGACACTATGGCTACACCTTC. It yields the protein CASSHQDSDRHYGYTF. This chain joins TRBV14 and TRBJ1-2, with a possible D match to TRBD1 (6 bases). The CDR3 extends over 16 amino acids. Trimming removed 3 bases at V and 3 bases at J, with 17 bases between. In germline, CDR1 is SGHDN, CDR2 FVKESK.

The chain links TRBV10-3 to TRBJ1-5, with D perhaps TRBD1 (6 bases). The V end was cut by 10 bases, the J end by 1 base, with 14 bases between. Germline assignment: CDR1 ENHRY and CDR2 SYGVKD. This CDR3 spans 14 amino acids. In DNA form, the CDR3 reads TGTGCCAGCAACCAGGGGTACAGCAATCAGCCCCAGCATTTT. Translated, it gives CASNQGYSNQPQHF.

V is TRBV5-1 and J is TRBJ1-2, with unresolved D. The germline V gene encodes CDR1 SGHRS and CDR2 YFSETQ. The V end lost 0 bases, the J end lost 4 bases, and 13 bases lay between the germline ends. CDR3 length equals 15 residues. CDR3: CASSLAGFEGYGYTF. The DNA for the CDR3 is TGCGCCAGCAGCTTGGCCGGATTTGAGGGCTATGGCTACACCTTC.

This clone was recorded once. The rearrangement links TRBV7-2 to TRBJ2-5; 9 nucleotides line up with TRBD2. The CDR3 runs to 16 residues. Germline CDR1 and CDR2: SGHTA and FQGNSA. V shed 0 bases, J shed 6 bases, and the junction held 8 bases outside the gene matches. CDR3 region: CASSLAGVAGEQTQYF. In DNA form, the CDR3 reads TGTGCCAGCAGCTTAGCGGGGGTAGCGGGAGAACAGACCCAGTACTTC.

The CDR3 spells CASSLQGTGNQPQHF. The CDR3, as DNA: TGTGCCAGTAGTCTCCAAGGGACAGGCAATCAGCCCCAGCATTTT. The genes are TRBV19 and TRBJ1-5, with TRBD1 matching 7 bases. With V trimmed by 5 bases and J by 2 bases, 6 bases remained unmatched. This CDR3 is 15 amino acids long. The germline gives CDR1 LNHDA, CDR2 SQIVND (reference sequence).

The CDR3 nucleotides read TGTGCCAGCAGCGCAGACAGGGTCCCCTACGAGCAGTACTTC. Protein: CASSADRVPYEQYF. V and J are TRBV9 and TRBJ2-7; 7 bases match TRBD1. The CDR3 is made up of 14 amino acids. The V segment lost 3 bases and the J segment 2 bases; nucleotides outside the gene matches: 5. CDR1 is SGDLS and CDR2 is YYNGEE in the germline V gene. The whole variable domain, remainder taken from reference TRBV9 and TRBJ2-7, is DSGVTQTPKHLITATGQRVTLRCSPRSGDLSVYWYQQSLDQGLQFLIQYYNGEERAKGNILERFSAQQFPDLHSELNLSSLELGDSALYFCASSADRVPYEQYFGPGTRLTVT.

This chain connects TRBV4-1 to TRBJ1-2; the D is unclear. This CDR3 has 13 residues. Trimming cost V 4 bases and J 5 bases, with 11 bases left between them. CDR1 is MGHRA and CDR2 is YSYEKL in the germline V gene. The CDR3 region has the DNA TGCGCCAGCAGCCCCTTAGGCGGGTATGGCTACACCTTC. Its protein product is CASSPLGGYGYTF.

The chain links TRBV15 to TRBJ1-2; 9 bases are shared with TRBD1. Germline CDR1 and CDR2: LNHNV and YYDKDF (reference sequence). CDR3 size: 18 residues. V dropped 3 bases and J dropped 2; count of bases not matched to a gene: 13. The DNA of the CDR3 is TGTGCCACCAGCAGGGGATCGTTTCCGGGACAGGGCAACTATGGCTACACCTTC. This encodes CATSRGSFPGQGNYGYTF.

This chain joins TRBV2 and TRBJ2-5; 7 bases match TRBD2. TRBJ2-7 matches the DNA end more closely, so the J call is doubtful. The CDR3 runs to 15 residues. In germline, CDR1 is SNHLY, CDR2 FYNNEI. The CDR3 is CASCPGREMRGEQYF. Here the CDR3 DNA reads TGTGCCAGCTGCCCGGGGCGGGAGATGAGAGGCGAGCAGTACTTC.